This TCR beta chain was documented in a study of T and B cells in COVID-19 patients (dated by TCRdb to 2020 to 2021). Broadly, across the study: In this study, adaptive immunity was profiled in COVID-19 patients who either had active infection or had recovered, using TRB and IGH repertoire sequencing of peripheral blood. A recovered cohort comprised more than 15 patients contributing about 22 samples, mostly after mild to moderate COVID-19 managed as outpatients. Comorbidities linked to unfavorable COVID-19 outcome were present in most of the roughly 20 patients in the active-infection cohort. Patients in the recovered cohort had a median age of almost 35 years, compared with 67 years for patients in the active-infection cohort. A couple of patients were in both the active and recovered cohorts because samples existed from active disease and from after recovery. Up to about 9 follow-up blood samples were collected per patient, with some samples spanning different disease stages in the same individual. An age-matched reference group of 39 healthy donors negative for COVID-19 antibodies served as the comparison for repertoire analyses. Over 7.5 million TCR sequences were analysed from a TCR and BCR sequence repository that comprised a few dozen patients and 69 time points. In the active-infection cohort, about 60% of the roughly 20 patients were critically ill and required mechanical ventilation or ECMO. What the authors observed across the whole study: TRB repertoires were highly clonal in active COVID-19, whereas diversity and richness at recovery rose above healthy donor levels. A total of around 2,500 TCR clusters were exclusive to the recovered cohort, and 25 to 35 of those clusters were low-pGen clusters. The reported TCR clusters were stated to require prospective validation before clinical use. In patients with COVID-19, the usage of TRBV/TRBJ genes was reported to be strongly skewed. Specific T cell subsets (CD4+/Treg/CD8+) and sorted SARS-CoV-2-responsive or tetramer+ T cells had not yet been sequenced, with those experiments still ongoing. The size of the cohort was considered insufficient for assessing HLA contributions to COVID-19 susceptibility or severity. Blood samples from mildly ill patients during symptoms and early samples from severe cases were scarce.

Genomic DNA extracted from blood was used in amounts of about 250-550 ng for amplification of TRB repertoires. V is shortened by 0 bases, J by 4 bases, and the region joining them spans 7 bases. Looking up the germline V gene yields CDR1 SGHAT and CDR2 FQNNGV. Including the terminal cysteine and phenylalanine, the CDR3 comprises 13 residues. Kept here is only the CDR3 DNA, which spans 39 bases and is read in frame from base 1. For this clonotype: Its antigen has not been determined. Base qualities were left out, and no much larger clone turns up one base away.

The listed sequencing device is Illumina MiSeq. Multiplex PCR with BIOMED2 TRB-A/B primer pools was used to amplify the TRB rearrangements. Two consecutive PCRs added Illumina-compatible adapters and 7-nucleotide sample barcodes to the amplicons. Phusion HS II polymerase was used for all library PCRs. The amplicons were purified from gel with the NucleoSpin Gel and PCR Clean-up kit, measured on Qubit, and then pooled at approximately 4 nM. The quality of the amplicon pool was checked on an Agilent 2100 Bioanalyzer prior to Illumina next-generation sequencing. As for how the authors treated the data: Annotation of TRB rearrangements was done in MiXCR 3.0.8 with the default MiXCR reference library. Non-productive reads and sequences with fewer than 2 reads were removed, and each unique CDR3 nucleotide sequence was counted as one clone. Clonality, diversity, richness and V-J gene usage were calculated in R 3.5.1. TCR clustering by CDR3 similarity used GLIPH2, with generation probabilities calculated by OLGA. GLIPH2 clusters were kept only if they contained at least four unique TCR clonotypes found in at least three individuals. The public reads were reanalyzed by TCRdb: fastp trimming at Q25, MiXCR alignment, in-frame beta chains only. A single entry per CDR3 protein holds the most common genes and DNA from its merged rows. In this record, the V and J calls reflect TCRdb's handling and not the investigators' own analysis. The sample profile shows about 13,000 distinct CDR3 sequences; about 25% of them were found once. The ten largest make up 4% to 5% of the sample.

Sequencing was performed on blood. This clonotype was obtained from a human donor who had recovered from COVID-19. The rearranged segments are TRBV11-2 and TRBJ2-7; matching of 5 bases hints at TRBD1 as the D gene. The sequence in DNA is TGTGCCAGCAGCTTAGAGCAGGGATACGAGCAGTACTTC. Translated, it gives CASSLEQGYEQYF.